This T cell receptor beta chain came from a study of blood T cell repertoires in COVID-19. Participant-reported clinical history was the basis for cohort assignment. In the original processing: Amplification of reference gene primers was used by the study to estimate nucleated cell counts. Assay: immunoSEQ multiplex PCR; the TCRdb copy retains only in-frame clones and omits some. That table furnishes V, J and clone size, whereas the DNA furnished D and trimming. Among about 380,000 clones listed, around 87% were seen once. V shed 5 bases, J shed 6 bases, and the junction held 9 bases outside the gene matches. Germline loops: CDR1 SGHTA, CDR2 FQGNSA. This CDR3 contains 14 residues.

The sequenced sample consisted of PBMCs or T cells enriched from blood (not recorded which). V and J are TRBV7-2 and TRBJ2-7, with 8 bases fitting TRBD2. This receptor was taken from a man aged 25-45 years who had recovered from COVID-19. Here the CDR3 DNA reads TGTGCCAGCAGCCAGATCCGGGGGGGTGGCGAGCAGTACTTC. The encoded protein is CASSQIRGGGEQYF.